The next 26 T cell receptor beta chains were all read from a single sample in a study of TIL therapy for anti-PD-1-resistant metastatic lung cancer. This was the immunoSEQ v3 assay. Using immunoSEQ multiplex PCR, the repertoire was profiled, and TCRdb retains in-frame clones only, with some absent. The sample carries roughly 92,000 clones, about two thirds recorded once. Sample time point: pre-treatment sample, taken before nivolumab and TIL therapy. The tumor samples were excised metastases, mostly pleural nodules or supraclavicular lymph nodes. The sample in question was tumor tissue, obtained at baseline. The receptors derive from a person between 25 and 80 years old with non-small cell lung cancer.

The rearrangement links TRBV7-6 to TRBJ2-7; perhaps D is TRBD1 or TRBD2 (5 bases each). The V gene lost 8 bases and the J gene lost 2 bases, with 13 bases spanning the gap. Germline CDR1 is SGHVS and CDR2 is FNYEAQ. This CDR3 region has 13 residues. The chain's CDR3 is CASARDRAYEQYF. The DNA for the CDR3 is TGTGCCAGCGCTCGGGACCGTGCCTACGAGCAGTACTTC.

The chain joins TRBV15 to TRBJ2-7; possibly TRBD1 or TRBD2 for D (5 bases each). Germline V gives CDR1 LNHNV, CDR2 YYDKDF (reference sequence). The CDR3 has 15 residues. The CDR3 loop reads CAPAEIWDHPYEQYF. CDR3 bases: TGTGCACCAGCAGAGATCTGGGACCACCCCTACGAGCAGTACTTC.

V usage is TRBV2 and J usage is TRBJ2-5; perhaps TRBD1 as D (5 bases). Germline CDR1 and CDR2: SNHLY and FYNNEI. V lost 1 base and J 4 bases, leaving 10 bases between the germline ends. CDR3 size: 14 residues. CDR3: CASSEDLQGETQYF. The CDR3 region has the DNA TGTGCCAGCAGTGAAGACCTTCAGGGAGAGACCCAGTACTTC.

The CDR3 sequence is CASSLAGTSKQFF. As DNA, the CDR3 is TGTGCCAGCAGTTTAGCCGGGACATCGAAGCAGTTCTTC. This chain connects TRBV12-3 or TRBV12-4 to TRBJ2-1; tentative D call: TRBD1 (6 bases). This CDR3 contains 13 residues. V was clipped by 0 bases and J by 11 bases, with 11 bases between them.

This clone was seen a handful of times. This chain uses TRBV7-9 with TRBJ1-5; 8 bases match TRBD1. CDR1 SEHNR and CDR2 FQNEAQ come from the germline V gene (reference sequence). Trimming removed 1 base from V and 3 bases from J; junction bases left unmatched: 11. This CDR3 comprises 18 residues. The CDR3 coding sequence is TGTGCCAGCAGCTTAGATGGGACAGGCGTACTCCACAATCAGCCCCAGCATTTT. Residues: CASSLDGTGVLHNQPQHF.

The chain is built from TRBV7-8 and TRBJ2-5, with D perhaps matching TRBD1 (5 bases). CDR3 length: 16 amino acids. Trimming left V 5 bases short and J 2 bases short, with 18 bases between. Germline CDR1 SGHVS, CDR2 FQNEAQ. DNA for the CDR3: TGTGCCAGCAGCATAAGACAGAAAACGAGGCAAGAGACCCAGTACTTC. Translation gives CASSIRQKTRQETQYF.

The gene calls are TRBV5-8 and TRBJ2-5; the match to TRBD1 covers 8 bases. CDR3 length: 13 amino acids. The trim removed 1 base at V and 4 bases at J, leaving 0 bases unmatched. CDR1 is SGHTS, CDR2 YDEGEE, per germline. CDR3: CASSLQGAETQYF. CDR3 in DNA: TGTGCCAGCAGCTTGCAGGGGGCAGAGACCCAGTACTTC.

CDR3 amino acids: CAASGGGNEQFF. The CDR3 coding sequence is TGTGCCGCCTCGGGAGGGGGCAATGAGCAGTTCTTC. The V and J genes are TRBV7-9 and TRBJ2-1; 8 positions agree with TRBD2. Germline lookup yields CDR1 SEHNR and CDR2 FQNEAQ (reference sequence). V lost 11 bases to trimming and J lost 6 bases; unmatched junction nucleotides: 6. CDR3 length: 12 residues.

The rearrangement uses TRBV6-5 and TRBJ2-3; 15 bases line up with TRBD2. Trimming took 6 bases from V and 4 from J; bases not matched to a gene: 2. Germline values: CDR1 MNHEY, CDR2 SVGAGI. There are 15 residues in the CDR3. CDR3 residues: CASRGLAGGPDTQYF. The CDR3 nucleotides are TGTGCCAGCAGAGGACTAGCGGGAGGGCCAGATACGCAGTATTTT.

The V call is TRBV7-2, the J call TRBJ2-5; 10 bases align to TRBD2. The V and J ends lost 5 bases and 6 bases, in that order; junction bases with no gene match: 12. The CDR3 covers 16 residues. Per the germline V gene, CDR1 is SGHTA and CDR2 is FQGNSA. The chain's CDR3 is CASSPQSAGGLKTQYF. The CDR3 DNA follows: TGTGCCAGCAGCCCCCAGTCAGCGGGGGGGCTGAAGACCCAGTACTTC.

V usage is TRBV2 and J usage is TRBJ1-2, with a weak D call TRBD1 (5 bases). The CDR3 consists of 13 residues. V was trimmed by 6 bases and J by 4 bases, leaving 12 bases between them. The V gene's germline CDR1 is SNHLY and CDR2 FYNNEI. CDR3 sequence reads: CASRGQQLYGYTF. DNA of the CDR3: TGTGCCAGCAGGGGGCAGCAACTCTATGGCTACACCTTC.

This clone was seen just once. The chain is built from TRBV7-2 and TRBJ1-1, with a possible D match to TRBD1 (5 bases). Trimming took off 5 bases at V and 4 bases at J, with 14 bases between the two ends. The CDR3 has 14 residues. Germline CDR1 and CDR2: SGHTA and FQGNSA. The CDR3 sequence is CASSTGTASTEAFF. The DNA of the CDR3 is TGTGCCAGCAGCACGGGGACCGCAAGCACTGAAGCTTTCTTT.

This rearrangement joins TRBV30 to TRBJ2-4; no definite D call. Per the germline V gene, CDR1 is GTSNPN and CDR2 is SVGIG (reference sequence). The CDR3 loop spans 13 amino acids. V dropped 2 bases and J dropped 8 bases, with 13 bases sitting between them. The CDR3 here is CAWSPAGYDIQYF. For the CDR3, the DNA is TGTGCCTGGAGTCCTGCAGGTTACGACATTCAGTACTTC.

This chain connects TRBV29-1 to TRBJ1-1; the match to TRBD1 covers 7 bases. The CDR3 runs to 12 residues. Germline assignment: CDR1 SQVTM and CDR2 ANQGSEA. V lost 8 bases and J lost 7; bases outside the gene matches: 10. The CDR3 is CSTSDRADEAFF. In DNA form, the CDR3 reads TGCAGCACGAGCGACAGGGCTGATGAAGCTTTCTTT.

The rearrangement links TRBV5-1 to TRBJ2-5; 11 bases agree with TRBD1. Germline CDR1 SGHRS, CDR2 YFSETQ. The CDR3 is 15 amino acids. The trim removed 3 bases at V and 4 bases at J, leaving 5 bases unmatched. The CDR3 loop is CASSYSGTGGETQYF. The DNA for the CDR3 is TGCGCCAGCAGCTATTCCGGGACAGGGGGAGAGACCCAGTACTTC.

With regard to this clone: Other DNA variants within this sample encode the same CDR3. This chain connects TRBV6-2 or TRBV6-3 to TRBJ2-1; 8 bases map to TRBD2. The CDR3 spans 15 residues. V shed 0 bases, J shed 5 bases, and the junction held 3 bases outside the gene matches. The germline gives CDR1 MNHEY, CDR2 SVGEGT. The CDR3 nucleotides are TGTGCCAGCAGTTACTCCCGGCGGGGGGACAATGAGCAGTTCTTC. Amino acids: CASSYSRRGDNEQFF.

This chain connects TRBV5-6 to TRBJ2-6, with D unresolved. CDR1 and CDR2 (germline): SGHDT, YYEEEE. This CDR3 has 14 amino acids. V was cut by 0 bases and J by 0 bases, with 1 base left in between. CDR3 nucleotide sequence: TGTGCCAGCAGCTTGGGCTCTGGGGCCAACGTCCTGACTTTC. Amino acid sequence: CASSLGSGANVLTF.

The chain couples TRBV28 to TRBJ2-1; TRBD1 might be the D (6 bases). V was clipped by 5 bases and J by 9 bases, with 14 bases between them. This CDR3 is 13 amino acids long. Germline lookup yields CDR1 MDHEN and CDR2 SYDVKM. CDR3 amino acids: CASSAGTFGEQFF. In nucleotides, the CDR3 is TGTGCCAGCAGTGCCGGGACATTCGGTGAGCAGTTCTTC.

The J gene is TRBJ2-1, the V gene TRBV11-3; tentatively, D is TRBD2 (6 bases). The V end lost 0 bases, the J end lost 0 bases, and 12 bases lay between the germline ends. There are 17 residues in the CDR3. The V gene's germline CDR1 is SGHNT and CDR2 YENEEA. CDR3 protein: CASSLDYSGDSYNEQFF. CDR3 nucleotides: TGTGCCAGCAGCTTAGATTATAGCGGAGACTCCTACAATGAGCAGTTCTTC.

This chain uses TRBV28 with TRBJ1-1; tentative D call: TRBD1 (5 bases). CDR1 is MDHEN and CDR2 is SYDVKM in the germline V gene. The CDR3 totals 14 residues. Trimming took off 5 bases at V and 1 base at J, with 11 bases between the two ends. Here the CDR3 DNA reads TGTGCCAGCAGTATCGGACAACGGAACACTGAAGCTTTCTTT. Residues: CASSIGQRNTEAFF.

This clone has a count of ten or more. The chain links TRBV6-5 to TRBJ2-2; D ambiguous. The CDR3 contains 13 residues. Germline V lookup: CDR1 MNHEY, CDR2 SVGAGI. V lost 6 bases to trimming and J lost 4 bases, with 9 bases between them. The DNA of the CDR3 is TGTGCCAGCAGAGTACTATCCACCGGGGAGCTGTTTTTT. Protein: CASRVLSTGELFF.

This chain joins TRBV24-1 and TRBJ1-6; D gene uncertain. Germline lookup yields CDR1 KGHDR and CDR2 SFDVKD. V was cut by 3 bases and J by 5 bases, with 7 bases left in between. The CDR3 runs 14 residues. In DNA form, the CDR3 reads TGTGCCACCAGTGATGGGAGGAATAATTCACCCCTCCACTTT. As protein: CATSDGRNNSPLHF.

V usage is TRBV19 and J usage is TRBJ1-4, with D unresolved. The CDR3 consists of 15 residues. Germline values: CDR1 LNHDA, CDR2 SQIVND (reference sequence). V was clipped by 5 bases and J by 3 bases, with 13 bases between them. The CDR3 coding sequence is TGTGCCAGTAGTTTAAGCCCGAACCCTAATGAAAAACTGTTTTTT. Its translation is CASSLSPNPNEKLFF.

This chain connects TRBV19 to TRBJ2-3; D uncertain. Germline V lookup: CDR1 LNHDA, CDR2 SQIVND (reference sequence). Between the trimmed V and J ends, which lost 5 bases and 4 bases, there was a span of 10 bases. The CDR3 has 13 residues. The CDR3 loop reads CASSLRFADTQYF. In DNA form, the CDR3 reads TGTGCCAGTAGTCTAAGGTTCGCAGATACGCAGTATTTT.

V is TRBV6-5 and J is TRBJ2-3; a weak D match, TRBD2 (5 bases). V shed 2 bases and J shed 2 bases, with 11 bases lying between them. The CDR3 has 15 residues. Germline CDR1 MNHEY, CDR2 SVGAGI. The CDR3 region is CASSYRRTYTDTQYF. The CDR3 DNA is TGTGCCAGCAGTTACCGTAGGACTTACACAGATACGCAGTATTTT.

V and J are TRBV6-2 or TRBV6-3 and TRBJ1-5, with TRBD1 identical over 7 bases. Germline lookup yields CDR1 MNHEY and CDR2 SVGEGT. The J segment lost 8 bases and the V segment lost 5 bases, leaving 15 bases of the junction unmatched. The CDR3 is 16 residues long. The CDR3 sequence is CASSIFRSDRAEPQHF. The CDR3 DNA sequence: TGTGCCAGCAGTATCTTCAGATCCGACAGGGCCGAGCCCCAGCATTTT.